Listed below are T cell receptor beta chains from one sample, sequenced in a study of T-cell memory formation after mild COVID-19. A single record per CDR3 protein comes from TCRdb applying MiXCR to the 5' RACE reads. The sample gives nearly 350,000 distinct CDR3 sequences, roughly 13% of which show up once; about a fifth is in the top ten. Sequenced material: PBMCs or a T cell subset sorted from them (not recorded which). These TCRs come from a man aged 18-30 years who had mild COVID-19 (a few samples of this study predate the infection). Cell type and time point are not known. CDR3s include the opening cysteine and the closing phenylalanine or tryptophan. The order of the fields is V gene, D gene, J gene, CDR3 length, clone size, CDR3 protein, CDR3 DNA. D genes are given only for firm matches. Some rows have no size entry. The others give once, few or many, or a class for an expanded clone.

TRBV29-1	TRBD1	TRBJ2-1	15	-	CSVEVPGQGYGEQFF	TGCAGCGTTGAAGTACCGGGACAGGGGTACGGCGAGCAGTTCTTC
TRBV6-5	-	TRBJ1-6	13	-	CASSGNYNSPLHF	TGTGCCAGCAGCGGGAACTATAATTCACCCCTCCACTTT
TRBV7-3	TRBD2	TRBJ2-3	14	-	CASRAGARTDTQYF	TGTGCCAGCAGAGCGGGGGCACGCACAGATACGCAGTATTTT
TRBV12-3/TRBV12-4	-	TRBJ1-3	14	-	CASSFSHSGNTIYF	TGTGCCAGCAGTTTCTCACATTCTGGAAACACCATATATTTT
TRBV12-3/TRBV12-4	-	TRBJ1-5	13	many	CASSSHGPGLQHF	TGTGCCAGCAGTTCCCACGGACCGGGTCTTCAGCATTTT
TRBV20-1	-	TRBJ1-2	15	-	CSARDGERQTEGYTF	TGCAGTGCTAGGGACGGAGAGAGGCAGACGGAGGGCTACACCTTC
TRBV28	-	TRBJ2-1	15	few	CASSGGGGKKNEQFF	TGTGCCAGCAGCGGTGGTGGGGGAAAAAAAAATGAGCAGTTCTTC
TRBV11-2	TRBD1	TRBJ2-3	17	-	CASSRGQGESPPDTQYF	TGTGCCAGCAGTAGAGGACAGGGGGAGAGCCCCCCAGATACGCAGTATTTT
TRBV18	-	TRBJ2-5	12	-	CASSPFKETQYF	TGTGCCAGCTCACCCTTTAAGGAGACCCAGTACTTC
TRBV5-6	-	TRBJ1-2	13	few	CASSERQDPGYTF	TGTGCCAGCAGCGAGAGACAGGACCCTGGCTACACCTTC
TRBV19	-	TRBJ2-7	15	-	CASSIYFGDIYEQYF	TGTGCCAGTAGTATTTATTTCGGGGACATTTACGAGCAGTACTTC
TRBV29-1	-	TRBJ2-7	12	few	CSVETSSYEQYF	TGCAGCGTTGAGACCAGCTCCTACGAGCAGTACTTC
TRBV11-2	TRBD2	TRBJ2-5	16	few	CASSLVGGGGLETQYF	TGTGCCAGCAGCTTAGTAGGAGGCGGGGGATTGGAGACCCAGTACTTC
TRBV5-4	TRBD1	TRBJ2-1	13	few	CASSWTGAFEQFF	TGTGCCAGCAGCTGGACAGGGGCTTTTGAGCAGTTCTTC
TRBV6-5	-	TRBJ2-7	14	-	CASSPGPAAYEQYF	TGTGCCAGCAGTCCCGGGCCGGCGGCCTACGAGCAGTACTTC
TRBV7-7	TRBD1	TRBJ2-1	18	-	CASSSTAQGQVSYNEQFF	TGTGCTAGCAGCTCCACGGCCCAGGGACAGGTCTCCTACAATGAGCAGTTCTTC
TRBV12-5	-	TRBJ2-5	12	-	CASGLWVKTQYF	TGTGCTAGTGGTTTGTGGGTTAAGACCCAGTACTTC
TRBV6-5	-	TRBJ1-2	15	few	CASSYSWDAGYGYTF	TGTGCCAGCAGTTACTCCTGGGACGCCGGCTATGGCTACACCTTC
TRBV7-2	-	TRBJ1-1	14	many	CASSLARMNTEAFF	TGTGCCAGCAGCTTAGCGAGAATGAACACTGAAGCTTTCTTT
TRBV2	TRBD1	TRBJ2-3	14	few	CASSIDRGADTQYF	TGTGCCAGCAGTATTGACAGGGGGGCAGATACGCAGTATTTT
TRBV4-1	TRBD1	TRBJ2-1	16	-	CASSQHWDRVRRGQFF	TGCGCCAGCAGCCAACATTGGGACAGGGTGAGGAGGGGGCAGTTCTTC
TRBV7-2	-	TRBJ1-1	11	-	CASSLAGGAFF	TGTGCCAGCAGCTTAGCAGGGGGGGCTTTCTTT
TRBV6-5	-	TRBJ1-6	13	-	CATQATFNSPLHF	TGTGCCACCCAGGCGACATTCAATTCACCCCTCCACTTT
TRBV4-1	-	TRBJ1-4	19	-	CARTPDGHYKHGEDEKLFF	TGCGCCAGGACCCCAGACGGACACTACAAGCATGGTGAAGATGAAAAACTGTTTTTT
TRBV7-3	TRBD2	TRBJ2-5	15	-	CASSLFPSGGETQYF	TGTGCCAGCAGCTTATTTCCTAGCGGGGGGGAGACCCAGTACTTC
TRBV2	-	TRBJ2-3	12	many	CASSVEGDTQYF	TGTGCCAGCAGTGTAGAGGGAGATACGCAGTATTTT
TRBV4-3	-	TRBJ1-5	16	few	CASSQDRLGGGQPQHF	TGCGCCAGCAGCCAAGATAGGTTGGGGGGAGGACAGCCCCAGCATTTT
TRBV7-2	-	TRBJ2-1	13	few	CASNPTGPGEQFF	TGTGCCAGCAACCCGACAGGCCCAGGGGAGCAGTTCTTC
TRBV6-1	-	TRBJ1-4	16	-	CASSESSGETNEKLFF	TGTGCCAGCAGTGAATCATCTGGAGAAACTAATGAAAAACTGTTTTTT
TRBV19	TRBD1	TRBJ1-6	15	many	CASSQTRDSNSPLHF	TGTGCCAGTAGCCAAACACGGGACAGCAATTCACCCCTCCACTTT
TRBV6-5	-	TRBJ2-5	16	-	CASRQGDGQAFAAQYF	TGTGCCAGCAGGCAAGGGGACGGACAAGCCTTCGCGGCCCAGTACTTC
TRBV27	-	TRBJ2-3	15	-	CASSLFPRNTDTQYF	TGTGCCAGCAGTTTATTCCCGAGGAACACAGATACGCAGTATTTT
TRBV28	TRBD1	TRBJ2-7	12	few	CASRSTGREQYF	TGTGCCAGCAGGTCGACAGGGCGCGAGCAGTACTTC
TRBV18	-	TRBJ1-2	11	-	CASTTLNGYTF	TGTGCCAGCACTACCCTTAATGGCTACACCTTC
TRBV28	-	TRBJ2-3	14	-	CASRPSRPGDTQYF	TGTGCCAGCAGACCATCCCGACCTGGGGATACGCAGTATTTT
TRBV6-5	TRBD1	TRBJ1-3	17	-	CASSYSTGRSSGNTIYF	TGTGCCAGCAGTTATTCGACAGGGAGGTCCTCTGGAAACACCATATATTTT
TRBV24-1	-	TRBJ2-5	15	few	CATSSILGGQETQYF	TGTGCCACCAGTTCAATTTTAGGAGGGCAAGAGACCCAGTACTTC
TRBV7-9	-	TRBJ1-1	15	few	CASSYPGRENTEAFF	TGTGCCAGCAGCTATCCGGGACGGGAGAACACTGAAGCTTTCTTT
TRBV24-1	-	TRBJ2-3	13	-	CATSVVGSDTQYF	TGTGCCACCAGTGTCGTGGGTTCGGATACGCAGTATTTT
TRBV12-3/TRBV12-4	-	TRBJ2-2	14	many	CASSLFRVTGELFF	TGTGCCAGCAGTTTATTTAGGGTCACCGGGGAGCTGTTTTTT
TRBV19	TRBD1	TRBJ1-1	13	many	CASGTGVNTEAFF	TGTGCCAGTGGGACAGGGGTCAACACTGAAGCTTTCTTT
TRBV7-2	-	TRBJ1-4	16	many	CASSYEQAMANEKLFF	TGTGCCAGCAGCTACGAACAGGCGATGGCTAATGAAAAACTGTTTTTT
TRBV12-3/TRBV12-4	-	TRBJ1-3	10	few	CGSSGNTIYF	TGTGGTAGCTCTGGAAACACCATATATTTT
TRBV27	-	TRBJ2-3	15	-	CASSFGRVALNTQYF	TGTGCCAGCAGTTTCGGCAGGGTGGCCCTAAATACGCAGTATTTT
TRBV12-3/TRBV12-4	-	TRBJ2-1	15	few	CASSSRRDNNNEQFF	TGTGCCAGCAGTTCCCGGCGGGACAACAACAATGAGCAGTTCTTC
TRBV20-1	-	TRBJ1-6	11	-	CTRTQSSPLHF	TGCACGAGAACTCAAAGTTCACCCCTCCACTTT
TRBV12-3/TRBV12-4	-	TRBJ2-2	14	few	CASSLWVNTGELFF	TGTGCCAGCAGTTTATGGGTGAACACCGGGGAGCTGTTTTTT
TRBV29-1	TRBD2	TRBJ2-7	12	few	CSANGGACEQYF	TGCAGCGCCAACGGGGGGGCCTGCGAGCAGTACTTC
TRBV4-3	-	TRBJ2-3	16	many	CASSQDSWGPTDTQYF	TGCGCCAGCAGCCAAGATTCATGGGGACCCACAGATACGCAGTATTTT
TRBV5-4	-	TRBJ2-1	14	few	CASSLTPSYNEQFF	TGTGCCAGCAGCTTAACACCCTCCTACAATGAGCAGTTCTTC
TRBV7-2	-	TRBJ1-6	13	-	CASSLPGNSPLHF	TGTGCCAGCAGCTTGCCAGGGAATTCACCCCTCCACTTT
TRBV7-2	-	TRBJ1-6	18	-	CASSLGPIPSSYNSPLHF	TGTGCCAGCAGCTTAGGTCCAATCCCGAGCTCCTATAATTCACCCCTCCACTTT
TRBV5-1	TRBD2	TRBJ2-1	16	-	CASSLNGGASYNEQFF	TGCGCCAGCAGCTTAAACGGGGGGGCCTCCTACAATGAGCAGTTCTTC
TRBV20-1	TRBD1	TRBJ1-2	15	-	CSARDWDREKNGYTF	TGCAGTGCTAGAGACTGGGACAGGGAGAAGAATGGCTACACCTTC
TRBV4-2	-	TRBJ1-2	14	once	CASSQVDSLYGYTF	TGTGCCAGCAGCCAAGTAGACAGTCTGTATGGCTACACCTTC